A selection of T cell receptor beta chains follows, all from one sample in a study of blood T cell repertoires in COVID-19. Libraries were prepared by immunoSEQ multiplex PCR; TCRdb keeps only in-frame clonotypes and omits some of them. The data contain fewer than 600,000 clones, approximately 90% of them singletons. The sequenced sample was PBMCs or T cells enriched from blood (not recorded which). Receptors were obtained from a woman in her thirties or forties who had recovered from COVID-19. Each CDR3 is given with its conserved first and last residue. D genes are given only for firm matches.

D: TRBD2; V: TRBV29-1; J: TRBJ2-3; CDR3: CSVAQGTTTDTQYF; DNA: TGCAGCGTTGCTCAAGGGACTACCACAGATACGCAGTATTTT
D: .; V: TRBV18; J: TRBJ2-3; CDR3: CASSSGSTDTQYF; DNA: TGTGCCAGCTCGTCAGGTAGCACAGATACGCAGTATTTT
D: .; V: TRBV4-3; J: TRBJ1-2; CDR3: CASSQDLEYNYGYTF; DNA: TGCGCCAGCAGCCAAGATCTGGAGTATAACTATGGCTACACCTTC
D: .; V: TRBV29-1; J: TRBJ1-1; CDR3: CSVAGVGGNTEAFF; DNA: TGCAGCGTTGCCGGCGTCGGGGGGAACACTGAAGCTTTCTTT
D: TRBD2; V: TRBV7-9; J: TRBJ2-1; CDR3: CASSSEIAGGLSLGEQFF; DNA: TGTGCCAGCAGCTCCGAAATAGCGGGAGGGCTGAGTTTAGGTGAGCAGTTCTTC
D: .; V: TRBV6-4; J: TRBJ2-1; CDR3: CASRLRASGYEQFF; DNA: TGTGCCAGCAGGCTCCGGGCTTCGGGGTATGAGCAGTTCTTC
D: .; V: TRBV7-2; J: TRBJ2-7; CDR3: CASSLVLAEISSYEQYF; DNA: TGTGCCAGCAGCTTAGTGTTAGCGGAGATTAGCTCCTACGAGCAGTACTTC
D: .; V: TRBV28; J: TRBJ2-1; CDR3: CASSLPGLRTSEQFF; DNA: TGTGCCAGCAGCCTACCGGGACTCAGGACAAGTGAGCAGTTCTTC
D: .; V: TRBV6-2/TRBV6-3; J: TRBJ1-5; CDR3: CASSYGSFGGNQPQHF; DNA: TGTGCCAGCAGTTACGGGTCTTTCGGGGGCAATCAGCCCCAGCATTTT
D: TRBD1; V: TRBV27; J: TRBJ1-2; CDR3: CASRRQGVSNYGYTF; DNA: TGTGCCAGCAGAAGACAGGGCGTATCTAACTATGGCTACACCTTC
D: TRBD2; V: TRBV4-1; J: TRBJ2-1; CDR3: CASSRLAGGPHEQFF; DNA: TGCGCCAGCAGCCGACTAGCGGGAGGGCCGCATGAGCAGTTCTTC
D: TRBD1; V: TRBV20-1; J: TRBJ2-1; CDR3: CSASRQGDEQFF; DNA: TGCAGTGCTAGTCGTCAGGGGGATGAGCAGTTCTTC
D: TRBD1; V: TRBV19; J: TRBJ1-1; CDR3: CASSRQGDTEAFF; DNA: TGTGCCAGTAGTAGACAGGGGGACACTGAAGCTTTCTTT
D: TRBD1; V: TRBV2; J: TRBJ1-5; CDR3: CASSGQGGGNQPQHF; DNA: TGTGCCAGCAGTGGACAGGGTGGGGGCAATCAGCCCCAGCATTTT
D: .; V: TRBV6-5; J: TRBJ1-1; CDR3: CASRTPGLLNTEAFF; DNA: TGTGCCAGCAGGACACCGGGACTGTTGAACACTGAAGCTTTCTTT
D: TRBD1; V: TRBV5-4; J: TRBJ2-7; CDR3: CASSLLDRSYEQYF; DNA: TGTGCCAGCAGCTTGTTGGACAGGTCCTACGAGCAGTACTTC
D: .; V: TRBV11-3; J: TRBJ2-7; CDR3: CAWRGTGLFHEQYF; DNA: TGTGCCTGGCGGGGGACAGGCCTTTTTCACGAGCAGTACTTC
D: .; V: TRBV6-4; J: TRBJ2-3; CDR3: CASSDRAGSTDTQYF; DNA: TGTGCCAGCAGTGACAGGGCGGGAAGCACAGATACGCAGTATTTT
D: .; V: TRBV11-2; J: TRBJ2-3; CDR3: CASSLLDADTQYF; DNA: TGTGCCAGCAGCTTACTAGATGCAGATACGCAGTATTTT
D: TRBD1; V: TRBV3-1/TRBV3-2; J: TRBJ1-5; CDR3: CASSQGTGEYSNQPQHF; DNA: TGTGCCAGCAGCCAAGGGACAGGCGAATATAGCAATCAGCCCCAGCATTTT
D: TRBD1; V: TRBV4-3; J: TRBJ1-1; CDR3: CASSPDRGNTEAFF; DNA: TGCGCCAGCAGCCCGGACAGGGGGAACACTGAAGCTTTCTTT
D: .; V: TRBV11-2; J: TRBJ2-3; CDR3: CASSRWRDTQYF; DNA: TGTGCCAGCAGTCGATGGAGAGATACGCAGTATTTT
D: .; V: TRBV6-6; J: TRBJ1-2; CDR3: CASSFRVNYGYTF; DNA: TGTGCCAGCAGTTTCAGGGTAAACTATGGCTACACCTTC